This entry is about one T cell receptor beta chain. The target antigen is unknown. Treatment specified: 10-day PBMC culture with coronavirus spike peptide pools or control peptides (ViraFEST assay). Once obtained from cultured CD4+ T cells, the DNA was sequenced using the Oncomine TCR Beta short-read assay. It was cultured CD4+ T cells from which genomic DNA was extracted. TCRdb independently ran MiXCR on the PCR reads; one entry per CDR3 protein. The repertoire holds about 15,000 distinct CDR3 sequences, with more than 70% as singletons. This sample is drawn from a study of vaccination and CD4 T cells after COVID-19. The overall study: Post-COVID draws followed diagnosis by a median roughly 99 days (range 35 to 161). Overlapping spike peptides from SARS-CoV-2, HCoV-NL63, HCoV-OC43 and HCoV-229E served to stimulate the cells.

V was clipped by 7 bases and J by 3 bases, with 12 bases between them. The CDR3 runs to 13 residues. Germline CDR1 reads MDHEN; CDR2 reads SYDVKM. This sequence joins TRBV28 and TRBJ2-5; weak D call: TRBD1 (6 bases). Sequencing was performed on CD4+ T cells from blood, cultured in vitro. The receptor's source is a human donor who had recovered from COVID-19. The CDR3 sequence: CASTSGVKETQYF. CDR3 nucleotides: TGTGCCAGCACCTCAGGGGTCAAAGAGACCCAGTACTTC.